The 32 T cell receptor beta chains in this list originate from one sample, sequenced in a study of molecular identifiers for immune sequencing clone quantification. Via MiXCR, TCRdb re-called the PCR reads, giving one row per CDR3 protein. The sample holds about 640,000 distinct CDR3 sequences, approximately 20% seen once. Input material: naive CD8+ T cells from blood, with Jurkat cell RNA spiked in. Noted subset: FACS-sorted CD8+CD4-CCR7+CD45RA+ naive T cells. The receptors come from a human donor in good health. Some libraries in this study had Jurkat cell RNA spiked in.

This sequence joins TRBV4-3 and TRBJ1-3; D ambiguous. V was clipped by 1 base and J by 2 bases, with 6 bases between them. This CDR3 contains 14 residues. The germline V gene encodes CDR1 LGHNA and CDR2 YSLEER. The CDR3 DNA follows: TGCGCCAGCAGCCAAGCTGGACCTGGAAACACCATATATTTT. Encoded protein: CASSQAGPGNTIYF.

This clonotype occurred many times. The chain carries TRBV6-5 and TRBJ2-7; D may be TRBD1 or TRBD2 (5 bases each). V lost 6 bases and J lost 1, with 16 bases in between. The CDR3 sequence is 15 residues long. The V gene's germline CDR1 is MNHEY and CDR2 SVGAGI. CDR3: CASRQGVGWSYEQYF. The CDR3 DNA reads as TGTGCCAGCAGGCAGGGAGTAGGTTGGTCCTACGAGCAGTACTTC.

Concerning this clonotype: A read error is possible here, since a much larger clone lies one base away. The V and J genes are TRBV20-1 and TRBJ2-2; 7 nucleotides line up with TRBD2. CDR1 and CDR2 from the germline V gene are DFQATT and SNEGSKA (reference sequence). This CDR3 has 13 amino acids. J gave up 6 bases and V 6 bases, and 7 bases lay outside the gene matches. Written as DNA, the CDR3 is TGCAGTGCCTTTGCGGGAGTTGCCGGGGAGCTGTTTTTT. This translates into CSAFAGVAGELFF.

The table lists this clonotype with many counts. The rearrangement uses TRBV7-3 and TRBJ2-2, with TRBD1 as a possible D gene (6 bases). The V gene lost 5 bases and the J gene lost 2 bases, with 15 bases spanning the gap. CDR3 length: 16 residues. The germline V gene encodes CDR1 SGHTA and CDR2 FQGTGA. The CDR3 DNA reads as TGTGCCAGCAGCCTCCCCGGGGACACTAACACCGGGGAGCTGTTTTTT. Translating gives CASSLPGDTNTGELFF.

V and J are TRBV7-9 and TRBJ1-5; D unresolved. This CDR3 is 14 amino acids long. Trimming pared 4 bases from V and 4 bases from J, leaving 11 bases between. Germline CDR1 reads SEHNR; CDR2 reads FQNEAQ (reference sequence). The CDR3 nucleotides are TGTGCCAGCAGCTCTAGTAGGGAGAATCAGCCCCAGCATTTT. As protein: CASSSSRENQPQHF.

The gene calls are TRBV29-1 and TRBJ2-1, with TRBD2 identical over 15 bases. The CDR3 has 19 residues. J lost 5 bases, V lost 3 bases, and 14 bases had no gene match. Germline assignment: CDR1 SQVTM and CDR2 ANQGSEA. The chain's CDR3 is CSVDPGLAGGLIKDNEQFF. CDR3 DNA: TGCAGCGTTGACCCCGGACTAGCGGGGGGGTTGATTAAAGACAATGAGCAGTTCTTC.

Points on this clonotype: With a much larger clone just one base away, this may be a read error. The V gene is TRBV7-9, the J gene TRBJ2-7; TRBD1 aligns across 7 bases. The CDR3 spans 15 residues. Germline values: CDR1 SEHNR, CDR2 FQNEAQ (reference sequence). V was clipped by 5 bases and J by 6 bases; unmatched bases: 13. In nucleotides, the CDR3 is TGTGCCAGCAGCCTAGATACAGGGGTAAACTGCGAGCAGTACTTC. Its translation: CASSLDTGVNCEQYF. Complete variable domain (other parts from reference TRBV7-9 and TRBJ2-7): DTGVSQNPRHKITKRGQNVTFRCDPISEHNRLYWYRQTLGQGPEFLTYFQNEAQLEKSRLLSDRFSAERPKGSFSTLEIQRTEQGDSAMYLCASSLDTGVNCEQYFGPGTRLTVT.

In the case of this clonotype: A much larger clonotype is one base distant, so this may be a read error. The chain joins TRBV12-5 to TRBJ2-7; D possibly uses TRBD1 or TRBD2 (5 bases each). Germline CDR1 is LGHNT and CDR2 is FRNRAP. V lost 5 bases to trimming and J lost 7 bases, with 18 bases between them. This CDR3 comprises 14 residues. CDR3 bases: TGTGCTAGTGGTCCGGGACGTAACCCTCGGGAGCAGTACTTC. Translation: CASGPGRNPREQYF. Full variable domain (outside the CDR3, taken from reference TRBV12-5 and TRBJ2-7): DARVTQTPRHKVTEMGQEVTMRCQPILGHNTVFWYRQTMMQGLELLAYFRNRAPLDDSGMPKDRFSAEMPDATLATLKIQPSEPRDSAVYFCASGPGRNPREQYFGPGTRLTVT.

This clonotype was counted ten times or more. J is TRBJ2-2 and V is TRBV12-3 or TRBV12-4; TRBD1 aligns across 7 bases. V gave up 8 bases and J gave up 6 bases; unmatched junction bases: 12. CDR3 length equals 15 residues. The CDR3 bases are TGTGCCAGCTGGGGACAGTTGACGACGGCCGGGGAGCTGTTTTTT. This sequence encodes CASWGQLTTAGELFF.

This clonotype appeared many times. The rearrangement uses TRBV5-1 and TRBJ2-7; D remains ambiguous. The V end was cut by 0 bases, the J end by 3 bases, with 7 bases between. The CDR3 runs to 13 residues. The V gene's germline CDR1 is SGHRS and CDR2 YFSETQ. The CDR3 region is CASSLGANYEQYF. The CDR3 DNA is TGCGCCAGCAGCTTGGGGGCCAACTACGAGCAGTACTTC.

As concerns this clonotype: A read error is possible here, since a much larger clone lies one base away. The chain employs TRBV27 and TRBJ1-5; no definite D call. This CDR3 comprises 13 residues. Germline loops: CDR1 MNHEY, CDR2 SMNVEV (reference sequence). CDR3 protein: CAGSSISSQPQHF. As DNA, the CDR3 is TGTGCCGGCAGTTCGATTAGCAGCCAGCCCCAGCATTTT.

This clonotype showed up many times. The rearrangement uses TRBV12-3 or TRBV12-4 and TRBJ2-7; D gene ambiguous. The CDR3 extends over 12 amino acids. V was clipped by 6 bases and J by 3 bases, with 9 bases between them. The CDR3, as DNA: TGTGCCAGCAGCCCGATTAGCTACGAGCAGTACTTC. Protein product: CASSPISYEQYF.

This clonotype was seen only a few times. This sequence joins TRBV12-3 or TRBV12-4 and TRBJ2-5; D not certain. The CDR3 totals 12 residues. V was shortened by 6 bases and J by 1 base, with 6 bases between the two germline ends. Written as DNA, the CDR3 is TGTGCCAGCAGCGACATCCAAGAGACCCAGTACTTC. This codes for CASSDIQETQYF.

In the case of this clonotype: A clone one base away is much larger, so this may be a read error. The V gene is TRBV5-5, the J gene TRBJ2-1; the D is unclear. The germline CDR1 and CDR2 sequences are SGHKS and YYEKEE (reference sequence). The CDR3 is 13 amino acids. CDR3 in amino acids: CASSLVVYSEQFF. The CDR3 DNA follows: TGTGCCAGCAGCTTGGTCGTTTACAGTGAGCAGTTCTTC.

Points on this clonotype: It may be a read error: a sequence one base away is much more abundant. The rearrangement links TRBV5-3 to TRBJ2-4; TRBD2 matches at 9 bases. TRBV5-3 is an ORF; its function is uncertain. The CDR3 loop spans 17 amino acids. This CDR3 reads CASSSGTAGLAKNTQYF. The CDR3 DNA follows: TGTGCCAGCAGCTCAGGTACAGCGGGACTAGCCAAAAACACTCAGTACTTC.

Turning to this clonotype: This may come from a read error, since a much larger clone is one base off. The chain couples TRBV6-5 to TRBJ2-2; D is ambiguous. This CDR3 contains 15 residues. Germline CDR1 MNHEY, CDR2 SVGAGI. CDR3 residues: CASIYPRIVTGELFF. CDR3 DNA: TGTGCCAGCATTTACCCGCGGATCGTCACCGGGGAGCTGTTTTTT.

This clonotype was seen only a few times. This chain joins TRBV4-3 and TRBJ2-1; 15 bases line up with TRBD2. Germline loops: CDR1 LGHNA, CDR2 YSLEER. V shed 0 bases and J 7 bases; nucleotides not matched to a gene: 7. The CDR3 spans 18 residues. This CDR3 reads CASSQDWTSGGALNEQFF. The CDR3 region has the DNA TGCGCCAGCAGCCAAGATTGGACTAGCGGGGGGGCCTTGAATGAGCAGTTCTTC.

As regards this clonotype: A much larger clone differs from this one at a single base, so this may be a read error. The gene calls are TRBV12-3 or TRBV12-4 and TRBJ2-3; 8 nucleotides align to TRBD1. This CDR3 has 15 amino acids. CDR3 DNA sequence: TGTGCCAGCAGTATGGGACAGGTTAGCACAGATACGCGGTATTTT. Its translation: CASSMGQVSTDTRYF.

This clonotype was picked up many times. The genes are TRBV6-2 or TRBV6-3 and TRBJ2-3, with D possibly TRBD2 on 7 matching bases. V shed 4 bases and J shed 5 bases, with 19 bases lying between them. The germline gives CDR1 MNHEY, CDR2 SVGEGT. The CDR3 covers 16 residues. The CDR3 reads CASSFLGGGVIDTQYF. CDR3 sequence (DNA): TGTGCCAGCAGTTTCCTGGGGGGGGGCGTGATAGATACGCAGTATTTT.

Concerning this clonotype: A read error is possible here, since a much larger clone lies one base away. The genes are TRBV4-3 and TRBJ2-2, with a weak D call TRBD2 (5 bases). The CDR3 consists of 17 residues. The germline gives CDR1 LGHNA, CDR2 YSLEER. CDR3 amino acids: CASSQVNTPSGYGELYF. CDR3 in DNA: TGCGCCAGCAGCCAAGTGAATACCCCCTCCGGGTACGGGGAGCTGTATTTT.

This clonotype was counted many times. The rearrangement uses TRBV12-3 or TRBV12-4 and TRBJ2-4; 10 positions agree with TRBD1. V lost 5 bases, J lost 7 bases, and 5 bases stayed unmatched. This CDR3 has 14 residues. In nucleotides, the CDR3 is TGTGCCAGCAGTCAGACAGGGGGCAGGAACATTCAGTACTTC. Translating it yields CASSQTGGRNIQYF.

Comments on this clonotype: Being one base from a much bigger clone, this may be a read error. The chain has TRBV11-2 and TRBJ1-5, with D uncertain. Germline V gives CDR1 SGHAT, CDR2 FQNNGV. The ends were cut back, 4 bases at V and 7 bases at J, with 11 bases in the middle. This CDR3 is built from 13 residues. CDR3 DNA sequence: TGTGCCAGCAGCTCGAGCCCCCGCCAGCCCCAGCATTTT. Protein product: CASSSSPRQPQHF.

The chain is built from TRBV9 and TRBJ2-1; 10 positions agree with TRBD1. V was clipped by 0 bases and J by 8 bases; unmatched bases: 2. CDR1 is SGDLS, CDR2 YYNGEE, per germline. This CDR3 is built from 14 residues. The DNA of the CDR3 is TGTGCCAGCAGCGTAGGGACAGGGGGAGATGAGCAGTTCTTC. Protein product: CASSVGTGGDEQFF.

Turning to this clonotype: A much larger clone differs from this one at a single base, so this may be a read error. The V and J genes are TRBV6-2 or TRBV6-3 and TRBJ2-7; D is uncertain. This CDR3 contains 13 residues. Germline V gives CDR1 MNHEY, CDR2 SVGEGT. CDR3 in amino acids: CASSRGWAYEQCF. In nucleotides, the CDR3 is TGTGCCAGCAGTCGTGGTTGGGCCTACGAGCAGTGCTTC.

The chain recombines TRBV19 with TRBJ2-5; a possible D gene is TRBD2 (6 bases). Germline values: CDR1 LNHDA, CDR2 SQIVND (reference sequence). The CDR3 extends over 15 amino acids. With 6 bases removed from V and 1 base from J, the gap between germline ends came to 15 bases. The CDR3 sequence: CASSRRRESQETQYF. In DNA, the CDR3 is TGTGCCAGTAGCCGACGGAGGGAGTCCCAAGAGACCCAGTACTTC. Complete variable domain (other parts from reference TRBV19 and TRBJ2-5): DGGITQSPKYLFRKEGQNVTLSCEQNLNHDAMYWYRQDPGQGLRLIYYSQIVNDFQKGDIAEGYSVSREKKESFPLTVTSAQKNPTAFYLCASSRRRESQETQYFGPGTRLLVL.

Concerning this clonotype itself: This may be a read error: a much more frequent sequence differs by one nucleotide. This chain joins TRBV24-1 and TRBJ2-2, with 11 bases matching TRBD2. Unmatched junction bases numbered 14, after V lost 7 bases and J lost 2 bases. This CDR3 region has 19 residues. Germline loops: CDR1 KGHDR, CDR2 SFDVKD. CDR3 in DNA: TGTGCCACCAGGGCCGGGACTAGCGGCGCCCCCCCTAACACCGGGGAGCTGTTTTTT. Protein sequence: CATRAGTSGAPPNTGELFF.

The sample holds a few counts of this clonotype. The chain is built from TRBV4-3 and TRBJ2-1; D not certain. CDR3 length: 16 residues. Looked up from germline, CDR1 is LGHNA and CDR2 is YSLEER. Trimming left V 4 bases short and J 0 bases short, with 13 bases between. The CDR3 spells CASSPHPTSSYNEQFF. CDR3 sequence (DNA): TGCGCCAGCAGCCCGCACCCTACAAGCTCCTACAATGAGCAGTTCTTC.

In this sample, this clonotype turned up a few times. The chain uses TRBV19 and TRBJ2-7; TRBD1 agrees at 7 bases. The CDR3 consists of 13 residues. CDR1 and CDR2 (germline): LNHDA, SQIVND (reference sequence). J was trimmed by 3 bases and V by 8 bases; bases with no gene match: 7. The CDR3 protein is CASVDRDSYEQYF. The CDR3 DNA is TGTGCCAGTGTCGACAGGGATAGCTACGAGCAGTACTTC.

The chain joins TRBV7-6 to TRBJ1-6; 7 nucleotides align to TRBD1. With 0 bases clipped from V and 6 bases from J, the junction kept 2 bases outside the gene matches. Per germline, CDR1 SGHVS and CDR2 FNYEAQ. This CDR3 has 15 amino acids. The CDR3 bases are TGTGCCAGCAGCTTAGCGGGACAGAGTAATTCACCCCTCCACTTT. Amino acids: CASSLAGQSNSPLHF.

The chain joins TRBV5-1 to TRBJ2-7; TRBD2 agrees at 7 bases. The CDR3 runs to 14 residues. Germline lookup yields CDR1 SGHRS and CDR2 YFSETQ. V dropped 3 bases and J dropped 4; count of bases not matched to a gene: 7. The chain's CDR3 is CASSSRGGKYEQYF. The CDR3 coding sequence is TGCGCCAGCAGCTCGCGGGGAGGGAAGTACGAGCAGTACTTC. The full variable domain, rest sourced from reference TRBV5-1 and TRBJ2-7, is KAGVTQTPRYLIKTRGQQVTLSCSPISGHRSVSWYQQTPGQGLQFLFEYFSETQRNKGNFPGRFSGRQFSNSRSEMNVSTLELGDSALYLCASSSRGGKYEQYFGPGTRLTVT.

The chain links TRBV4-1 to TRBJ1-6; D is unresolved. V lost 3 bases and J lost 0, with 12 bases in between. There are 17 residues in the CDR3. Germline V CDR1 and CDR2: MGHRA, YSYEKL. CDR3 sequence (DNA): TGCGCCAGCAGCCAGACAAGCCCGAGCTCCTATAATTCACCCCTCCACTTT. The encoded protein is CASSQTSPSSYNSPLHF.

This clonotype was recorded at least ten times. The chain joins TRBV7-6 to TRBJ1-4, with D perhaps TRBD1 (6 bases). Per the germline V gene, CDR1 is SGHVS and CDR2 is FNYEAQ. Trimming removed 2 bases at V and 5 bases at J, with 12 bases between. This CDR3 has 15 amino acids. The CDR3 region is CASSLSGGLNEKLFF. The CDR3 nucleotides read TGTGCCAGCAGCTTATCGGGGGGCCTAAATGAAAAACTGTTTTTT.